The 28 T cell receptor beta chains below were found in one sample sequenced in a study of T cell repertoires in cytomegalovirus infection. The antigens for these receptors are not known. From the reads, TCRdb called clonotypes with MiXCR, one entry per CDR3 protein. The table has around 900,000 distinct CDR3 sequences, less than 40% seen once. The starting material was cultured CD8+ T cells from PBMCs, obtained from culture after CMV antigen stimulation. These receptor sequences come from a human donor in good health (CMV status not recorded). Some clones in this sample may be carry-over from other donors' samples.

J is TRBJ2-3 and V is TRBV7-6, with 10 bases identical to TRBD2. The CDR3 sequence is 15 residues long. In germline, CDR1 is SGHVS, CDR2 FNYEAQ. The V gene end was trimmed by 6 bases and the J gene end by 3 bases; junction bases not matched to a gene: 6. The CDR3 loop reads CASRPSGGATDTQYF. The CDR3 DNA is TGTGCCAGCAGACCAAGCGGGGGGGCGACAGATACGCAGTATTTT. Drawing the rest from reference TRBV7-6 and TRBJ2-3, the complete variable domain is GAGVSQSPRYKVTKRGQDVALRCDPISGHVSLYWYRQALGQGPEFLTYFNYEAQQDKSGLPNDRFSAERPEGSISTLTIQRTEQRDSAMYRCASRPSGGATDTQYFGPGTRLTVL.

The rearrangement links TRBV7-9 to TRBJ1-1; no clear D. The V and J ends lost 7 bases and 5 bases respectively, with 11 bases between them. CDR3 length: 12 amino acids. In germline, CDR1 is SEHNR, CDR2 FQNEAQ (reference sequence). CDR3 region: CASTLARTEAFF. The CDR3 nucleotides are TGTGCCAGCACCCTAGCCAGGACTGAAGCTTTCTTT.

As for this clonotype: A single base separates this from a much larger clone, so it may be a read error. It is likely a read error, because the conserved phenylalanine at the end of the CDR3 is missing. The V gene is TRBV25-1, the J gene TRBJ1-1; perhaps TRBD1 as D (6 bases). Trimming removed 4 bases at V and 10 bases at J, with 16 bases between. The V gene's germline CDR1 is MGHDK and CDR2 SYGVNS. This CDR3 contains 13 residues. The CDR3 DNA reads as TGTGCCAGCAGTGCCACTCGGGGGGCGGGAGCTTTCATT. Translating it yields CASSATRGAGAFI.

This clonotype was recorded at least ten times. The gene calls are TRBV7-9 and TRBJ1-3, with 7 bases identical to TRBD1. This CDR3 spans 15 amino acids. Germline CDR1 and CDR2: SEHNR and FQNEAQ (reference sequence). V was clipped by 5 bases and J by 0 bases; unmatched bases: 4. The chain's CDR3 is CASSRGQFSGNTIYF. The CDR3 nucleotides read TGTGCCAGCAGCAGGGGACAGTTCTCTGGAAACACCATATATTTT. The full variable domain, in which reference TRBV7-9 and TRBJ1-3 provide the parts outside the CDR3, is DTGVSQNPRHKITKRGQNVTFRCDPISEHNRLYWYRQTLGQGPEFLTYFQNEAQLEKSRLLSDRFSAERPKGSFSTLEIQRTEQGDSAMYLCASSRGQFSGNTIYFGEGSWLTVV.

The chain recombines TRBV7-6 with TRBJ1-2; maybe TRBD1 (6 bases). The CDR3 is 17 residues long. The germline V and J ends were trimmed by 5 bases and 6 bases, with 25 bases remaining between them. The germline gives CDR1 SGHVS, CDR2 FNYEAQ. The CDR3 nucleotides are TGTGCCAGCAGCACCGAAGGGGGTTCTCTGGCCTCACATGGCTACACCTTC. Its protein product is CASSTEGGSLASHGYTF.

This clonotype was counted ten times or more. The genes are TRBV12-3 or TRBV12-4 and TRBJ2-2; D is undetermined. Between the trimmed V and J ends, which lost 3 bases and 2 bases, there was a span of 10 bases. The CDR3 is 15 amino acids. The CDR3 coding sequence is TGTGCCAGCAGTTTCCGGTACAGAAACACCGGGGAGCTGTTTTTT. It encodes CASSFRYRNTGELFF.

The chain recombines TRBV27 with TRBJ2-7; tentatively, D is TRBD1 (7 bases). The CDR3 has 16 amino acids. With 8 bases removed from V and 1 base from J, the gap between germline ends came to 21 bases. Per the germline V gene, CDR1 is MNHEY and CDR2 is SMNVEV (reference sequence). The CDR3 is CASGGGEDRPSYEQYF. The CDR3 DNA is TGTGCCAGCGGGGGAGGAGAGGACAGGCCATCCTACGAGCAGTACTTC.

The chain carries TRBV27 and TRBJ1-4; possibly TRBD1 for D (5 bases). This CDR3 is 19 amino acids long. V was trimmed by 0 bases and J by 2 bases, leaving 19 bases between them. The germline CDR1 and CDR2 sequences are MNHEY and SMNVEV (reference sequence). The CDR3 region is CASSLSIGGAGPTNEKLFF. For the CDR3, the DNA is TGTGCCAGCAGTTTATCAATAGGAGGGGCCGGCCCGACTAATGAAAAACTGTTTTTT. Variable domain in full (rest from reference TRBV27 and TRBJ1-4): EAQVTQNPRYLITVTGKKLTVTCSQNMNHEYMSWYRQDPGLGLRQIYYSMNVEVTDKGDVPEGYKVSRKEKRNFPLILESPSPNQTSLYFCASSLSIGGAGPTNEKLFFGSGTQLSVL.

The CDR3 here is CASSWDRVMDTEAFF. CDR3 nucleotides: TGTGCCAGCAGTTGGGACAGGGTTATGGACACTGAAGCTTTCTTT. The chain uses TRBV28 and TRBJ1-1, with TRBD1 identical over 9 bases. CDR1 and CDR2 from the germline V gene are MDHEN and SYDVKM. The trim removed 4 bases at V and 3 bases at J, leaving 6 bases unmatched. The CDR3 consists of 15 residues.

This clonotype was detected ten times or more. This sequence joins TRBV12-3 or TRBV12-4 and TRBJ1-3; D call uncertain. This CDR3 has 15 residues. The V gene lost 3 bases and the J gene lost 0 bases, with 9 bases spanning the gap. The CDR3 region has the DNA TGTGCCAGCAGTTTTGCGACCCTCTCTGGAAACACCATATATTTT. Its protein is CASSFATLSGNTIYF.

The chain couples TRBV7-9 to TRBJ1-6; D gene unclear. The CDR3 consists of 13 residues. Looked up from germline, CDR1 is SEHNR and CDR2 is FQNEAQ (reference sequence). Deletions cut 1 base from V and 13 bases from J, with 11 bases between. CDR3 sequence (DNA): TGTGCCAGCAGCTTAGGGTTTCGGTTGCCCCTCCACTTT. Residues: CASSLGFRLPLHF.

The V and J genes are TRBV4-1 and TRBJ2-1; no reliable D call. The V end lost 1 base, the J end lost 6 bases, and 7 bases lay between the germline ends. Germline CDR1 MGHRA, CDR2 YSYEKL. The CDR3 length is 13 residues. This CDR3 is CASSQGLSNEQFF. DNA for the CDR3: TGCGCCAGCAGCCAAGGACTTTCCAATGAGCAGTTCTTC.

V is TRBV2 and J is TRBJ2-3; TRBD2 aligns across 8 bases. V shed 0 bases and J 5 bases; nucleotides not matched to a gene: 10. Germline V gene sequence: CDR1 SNHLY, CDR2 FYNNEI. The CDR3 runs 17 residues. CDR3 residues: CASSEAGYSGEGDTQYF. CDR3 in DNA: TGTGCCAGCAGTGAAGCAGGATATAGCGGGGAAGGAGATACGCAGTATTTT. Using reference TRBV2 and TRBJ2-3 for the parts outside the CDR3, the full variable domain is EPEVTQTPSHQVTQMGQEVILRCVPISNHLYFYWYRQILGQKVEFLVSFYNNEISEKSEIFDDQFSVERPDGSNFTLKIRSTKLEDSAMYFCASSEAGYSGEGDTQYFGPGTRLTVL.

The chain has TRBV20-1 and TRBJ1-2; D possibly corresponds to TRBD1 (5 bases). The V gene lost 6 bases and the J gene lost 6 bases, with 23 bases spanning the gap. The CDR3 is made up of 15 amino acids. Germline CDR1 DFQATT, CDR2 SNEGSKA (reference sequence). CDR3 amino acids: CSATTRAREVNGYTF. The CDR3 region has the DNA TGCAGTGCAACTACACGGGCCAGGGAGGTTAATGGCTACACCTTC.

This clonotype was recorded once. An end of the junction does not agree with germline; a read error may underlie this. The V and J genes are TRBV6-5 and TRBJ2-1, with 7 bases matching TRBD1. Germline V lookup: CDR1 MNHEY, CDR2 SVGAGI. This CDR3 region has 14 residues. CDR3 sequence: CANSHGTAYNEQFF. CDR3 nucleotides: TGTGCCAACAGTCACGGGACAGCCTACAATGAGCAGTTCTTC.

This chain links TRBV9 with TRBJ2-1; a weak D match, TRBD1 (5 bases). In germline, CDR1 is SGDLS, CDR2 YYNGEE. Trimming took off 3 bases at V and 12 bases at J, with 13 bases between the two ends. This CDR3 spans 12 amino acids. The CDR3 loop reads CASSENQGRQFF. CDR3 sequence (DNA): TGTGCCAGCAGCGAAAACCAGGGAAGGCAGTTCTTC.

V gene TRBV5-6 combines with J gene TRBJ2-3; D gene uncertain. Germline V gives CDR1 SGHDT, CDR2 YYEEEE. V lost 0 bases and J lost 0, with 11 bases in between. This CDR3 comprises 16 residues. CDR3 region: CASSLVTQLSTDTQYF. DNA for the CDR3: TGTGCCAGCAGCTTGGTAACCCAACTTAGCACAGATACGCAGTATTTT.

Ten or more counts support this clonotype. The chain links TRBV12-3 or TRBV12-4 to TRBJ2-7; D not resolved. The V end lost 6 bases, the J end lost 4 bases, and 10 bases lay between the germline ends. CDR3 size: 12 residues. The CDR3 DNA reads as TGTGCCAGCAGCCCTGGTTCTTACGAGCAGTACTTC. Translated, it gives CASSPGSYEQYF.

V usage is TRBV12-5 and J usage is TRBJ2-1; no reliable D call. Trimming stripped 0 bases from V and 10 bases from J, with 7 bases between. Germline V lookup: CDR1 LGHNT, CDR2 FRNRAP. CDR3 length: 12 amino acids. The CDR3 DNA reads as TGTGCTAGTGGTTTGGTACTAAGAGAGCAGTTCTTC. It is translated as CASGLVLREQFF.

This clonotype showed up just a few times. The rearrangement joins TRBV28 to TRBJ1-1; D is unresolved. CDR1 is MDHEN and CDR2 is SYDVKM in the germline V gene. V was pared by 6 bases and J by 6 bases, with 5 bases between. This CDR3 spans 10 amino acids. CDR3 region: CASRDAEAFF. CDR3 in DNA: TGTGCCAGCAGAGACGCTGAAGCTTTCTTT. The whole variable domain, filled in from reference TRBV28 and TRBJ1-1, reads DVKVTQSSRYLVKRTGEKVFLECVQDMDHENMFWYRQDPGLGLRLIYFSYDVKMKEKGDIPEGYSVSREKKERFSLILESASTNQTSMYLCASRDAEAFFGQGTRLTVV.

This clonotype has just a few counts. The V call is TRBV7-6, the J call TRBJ2-2; the match to TRBD2 covers 11 bases. The CDR3 is 16 residues long. Looked up from germline, CDR1 is SGHVS and CDR2 is FNYEAQ. The junction had 4 bases not matched to a gene; V was cut back by 1 base and J by 6 bases. CDR3 nucleotides: TGTGCCAGCAGCTTAGACCTAGCGGGGGGTCCCGGGGAGCTGTTTTTT. Translating gives CASSLDLAGGPGELFF.

At least ten counts were recorded for this clonotype. V is TRBV6-5 and J is TRBJ2-1; D is ambiguous. V was clipped by 2 bases and J by 6 bases, with 20 bases between them. Germline V gives CDR1 MNHEY, CDR2 SVGAGI. The CDR3 has 17 residues. The CDR3 DNA is TGTGCCAGCAGTTACGCGGCAGCTTACGAGATTGGCAATGAGCAGTTCTTC. Its translation: CASSYAAAYEIGNEQFF.

This clonotype has more than one count but fewer than ten. The chain employs TRBV7-3 and TRBJ1-1; D gene uncertain. The CDR3 length is 15 residues. CDR1 and CDR2 (germline): SGHTA, FQGTGA. The V end lost 1 base, the J end lost 5 bases, and 14 bases lay between the germline ends. CDR3 sequence reads: CASSLKSFRGTEAFF. CDR3 DNA: TGTGCCAGCAGCTTAAAATCATTCCGGGGAACTGAAGCTTTCTTT. Full variable domain (rest looked up from reference TRBV7-3 and TRBJ1-1): GAGVSQTPSNKVTEKGKYVELRCDPISGHTALYWYRQSLGQGPEFLIYFQGTGAADDSGLPNDRFFAVRPEGSVSTLKIQRTERGDSAVYLCASSLKSFRGTEAFFGQGTRLTVV.

The CDR3 protein is CASIYPGSNAGDTEAFF. CDR3 in DNA: TGTGCCAGCATATATCCAGGGTCGAACGCTGGGGACACTGAAGCTTTCTTT. This chain joins TRBV2 and TRBJ1-1, with a tentative D call TRBD1 (5 bases). V lost 7 bases and J lost 3, with 24 bases in between. The CDR3 runs 17 residues. Germline V gene data show CDR1 as SNHLY and CDR2 as FYNNEI.

Comments on this clonotype: An end of the junction differs from the germline gene, which may be a read error. The V and J genes are TRBV7-3 and TRBJ2-7, with a possible D match to TRBD1 (5 bases). Germline CDR1 SGHTA, CDR2 FQGTGA. This CDR3 contains 14 residues. The CDR3 is CANSSQGADYEQYF. CDR3 bases: TGTGCCAACAGCTCCCAAGGGGCGGACTACGAGCAGTACTTC. The whole variable domain, remainder taken from reference TRBV7-3 and TRBJ2-7, is GAGVSQTPSNKVTEKGKYVELRCDPISGHTALYWYRQSLGQGPEFLIYFQGTGAADDSGLPNDRFFAVRPEGSVSTLKIQRTERGDSAVYLCANSSQGADYEQYFGPGTRLTVT.

This clonotype was observed a handful of times. The genes are TRBV7-6 and TRBJ1-1; 7 positions match TRBD1. CDR1 is SGHVS and CDR2 is FNYEAQ in the germline V gene. The CDR3 covers 16 residues. V was pared by 2 bases and J by 3 bases, with 9 bases of the junction left unmatched. The CDR3 nucleotides are TGTGCCAGCAGCTTAAAAAAGGGGGCGGTTTACACTGAAGCTTTCTTT. Amino acid sequence: CASSLKKGAVYTEAFF.

This clonotype was recorded a few times. This chain connects TRBV4-3 to TRBJ1-1; 8 nucleotides match TRBD1. Germline V gene sequence: CDR1 LGHNA, CDR2 YSLEER. Trimming removed 1 base from V and 4 bases from J; junction bases left unmatched: 8. This CDR3 region has 16 residues. The chain's CDR3 is CASSQAPDRVGTEAFF. DNA for the CDR3: TGCGCCAGCAGCCAAGCCCCGGACAGGGTTGGCACTGAAGCTTTCTTT.

V is TRBV29-1 and J is TRBJ1-2, with D perhaps TRBD1 (5 bases). Trimming took 1 base from V and 6 from J, leaving 9 bases between them. Germline V gene sequence: CDR1 SQVTM, CDR2 ANQGSEA. The CDR3 runs 12 residues. This CDR3 is CSVEGRGHGYTF. The CDR3 DNA sequence: TGCAGCGTTGAAGGGAGGGGCCATGGCTACACCTTC.